Sequencing of this T cell receptor beta chain was carried out in a study of blood T cell repertoires in COVID-19. About the study: Nucleic acid was either cDNA or gDNA, and it came from T cells, B-cell-depleted T cells, or PBMCs.

Assay used: immunoSEQ multiplex PCR; TCRdb lists only in-frame clones, some missing. The sample gives about 94,000 clones, over 70% of which show up once; under 20% is in the top ten. The germline gives CDR1 ENHRY, CDR2 SYGVKD. The CDR3 is made up of 13 amino acids. J was trimmed by 3 bases and V by 4 bases; bases with no gene match: 3. The chain joins TRBV10-3 to TRBJ2-7; TRBD1 matches at 7 bases. The specimen was peripheral blood. This clonotype was sampled from a human donor in a cohort sampled during active COVID-19. CDR3 DNA: TGTGCCATCAGTGGAAACAGGGGCTACGAGCAGTACTTC. This codes for CAISGNRGYEQYF.